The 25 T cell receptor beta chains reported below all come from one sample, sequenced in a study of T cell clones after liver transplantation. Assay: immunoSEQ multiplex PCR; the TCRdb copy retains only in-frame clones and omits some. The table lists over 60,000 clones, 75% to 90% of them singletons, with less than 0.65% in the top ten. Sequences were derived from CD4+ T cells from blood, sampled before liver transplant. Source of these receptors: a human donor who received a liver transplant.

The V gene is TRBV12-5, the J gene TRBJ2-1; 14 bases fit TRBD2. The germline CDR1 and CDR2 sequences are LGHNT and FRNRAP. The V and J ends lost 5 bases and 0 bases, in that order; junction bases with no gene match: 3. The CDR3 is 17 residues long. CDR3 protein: CASGGTSGSSSYNEQFF. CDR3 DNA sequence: TGTGCTAGTGGTGGGACTAGCGGGAGTAGCTCCTACAATGAGCAGTTCTTC.

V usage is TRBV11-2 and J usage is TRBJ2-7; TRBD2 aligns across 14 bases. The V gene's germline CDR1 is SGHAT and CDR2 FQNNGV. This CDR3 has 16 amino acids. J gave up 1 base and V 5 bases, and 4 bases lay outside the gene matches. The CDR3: CASSVGLAGGSYEQYF. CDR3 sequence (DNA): TGTGCCAGCAGCGTAGGACTAGCGGGAGGATCCTACGAGCAGTACTTC. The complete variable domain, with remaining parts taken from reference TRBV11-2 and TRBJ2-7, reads EAGVAQSPRYKIIEKRQSVAFWCNPISGHATLYWYQQILGQGPKLLIQFQNNGVVDDSQLPKDRFSAERLKGVDSTLKIQPAKLEDSAVYLCASSVGLAGGSYEQYFGPGTRLTVT.

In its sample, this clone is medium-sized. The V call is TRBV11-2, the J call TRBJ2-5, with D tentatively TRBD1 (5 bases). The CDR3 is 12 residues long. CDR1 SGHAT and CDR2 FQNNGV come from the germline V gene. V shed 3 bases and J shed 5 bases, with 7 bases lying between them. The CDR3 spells CASSFNRETQYF. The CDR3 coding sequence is TGTGCCAGCAGCTTTAACAGGGAGACCCAGTACTTC.

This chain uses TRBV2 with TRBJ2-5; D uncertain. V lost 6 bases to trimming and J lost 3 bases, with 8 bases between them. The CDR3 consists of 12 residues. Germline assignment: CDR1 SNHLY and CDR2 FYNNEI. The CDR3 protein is CASSFSEETQYF. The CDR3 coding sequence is TGTGCCAGCAGCTTCTCAGAAGAGACCCAGTACTTC.

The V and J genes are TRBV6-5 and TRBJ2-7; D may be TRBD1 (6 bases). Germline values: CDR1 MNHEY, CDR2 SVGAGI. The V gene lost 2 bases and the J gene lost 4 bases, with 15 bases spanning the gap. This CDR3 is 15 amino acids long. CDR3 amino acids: CASSYTAGATYEQYF. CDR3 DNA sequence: TGTGCCAGCAGTTACACGGCAGGGGCGACGTACGAGCAGTACTTC.

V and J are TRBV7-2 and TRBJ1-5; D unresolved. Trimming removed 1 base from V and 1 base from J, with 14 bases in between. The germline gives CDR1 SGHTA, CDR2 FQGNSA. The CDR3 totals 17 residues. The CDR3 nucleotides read TGTGCCAGCAGCTTAGTGACGGAAGGTTTGAGCAATCAGCCCCAGCATTTT. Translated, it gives CASSLVTEGLSNQPQHF. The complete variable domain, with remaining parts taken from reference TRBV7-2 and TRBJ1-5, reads GAGVSQSPSNKVTEKGKDVELRCDPISGHTALYWYRQSLGQGLEFLIYFQGNSAPDKSGLPSDRFSAERTGGSVSTLTIQRTQQEDSAVYLCASSLVTEGLSNQPQHFGDGTRLSIL.

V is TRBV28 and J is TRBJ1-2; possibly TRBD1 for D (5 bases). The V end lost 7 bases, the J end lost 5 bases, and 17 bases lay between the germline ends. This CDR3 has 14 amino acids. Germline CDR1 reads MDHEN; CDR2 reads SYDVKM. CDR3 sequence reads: CASTMTGTEYGYTF. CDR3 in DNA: TGTGCCAGCACTATGACTGGGACCGAGTATGGCTACACCTTC.

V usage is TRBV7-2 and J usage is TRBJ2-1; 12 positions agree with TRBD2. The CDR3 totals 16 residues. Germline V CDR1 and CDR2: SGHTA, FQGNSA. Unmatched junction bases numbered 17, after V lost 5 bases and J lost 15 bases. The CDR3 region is CASSPTGGLAGALPFF. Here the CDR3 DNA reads TGTGCCAGCAGCCCGACCGGGGGACTAGCGGGTGCTCTGCCGTTCTTC.

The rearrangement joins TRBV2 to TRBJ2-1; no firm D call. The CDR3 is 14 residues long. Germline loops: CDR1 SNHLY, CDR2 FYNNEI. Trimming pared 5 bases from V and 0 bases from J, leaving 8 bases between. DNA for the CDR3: TGTGCCAGCAGTTGGGCCAGCTCCTACAATGAGCAGTTCTTC. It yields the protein CASSWASSYNEQFF.

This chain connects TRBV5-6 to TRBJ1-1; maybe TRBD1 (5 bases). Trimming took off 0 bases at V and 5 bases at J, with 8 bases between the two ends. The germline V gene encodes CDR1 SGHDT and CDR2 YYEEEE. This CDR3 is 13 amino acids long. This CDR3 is CASSLGQRTEAFF. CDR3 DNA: TGTGCCAGCAGCTTGGGACAGAGGACTGAAGCTTTCTTT. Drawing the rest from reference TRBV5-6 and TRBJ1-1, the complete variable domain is DAGVTQSPTHLIKTRGQQVTLRCSPKSGHDTVSWYQQALGQGPQFIFQYYEEEERQRGNFPDRFSGHQFPNYSSELNVNALLLGDSALYLCASSLGQRTEAFFGQGTRLTVV.

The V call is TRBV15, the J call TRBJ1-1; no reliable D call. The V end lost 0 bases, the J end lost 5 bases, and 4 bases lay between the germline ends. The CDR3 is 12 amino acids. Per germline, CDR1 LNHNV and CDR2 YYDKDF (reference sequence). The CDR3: CATSREGTEAFF. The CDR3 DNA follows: TGTGCCACCAGCAGAGAGGGAACTGAAGCTTTCTTT.

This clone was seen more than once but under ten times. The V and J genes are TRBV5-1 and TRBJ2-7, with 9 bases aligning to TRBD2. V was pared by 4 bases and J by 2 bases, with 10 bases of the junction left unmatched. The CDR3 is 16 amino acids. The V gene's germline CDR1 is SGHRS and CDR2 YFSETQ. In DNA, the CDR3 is TGCGCCAGCAGCCCCCAGGGACTAGCCGACACCTACGAGCAGTACTTC. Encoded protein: CASSPQGLADTYEQYF.

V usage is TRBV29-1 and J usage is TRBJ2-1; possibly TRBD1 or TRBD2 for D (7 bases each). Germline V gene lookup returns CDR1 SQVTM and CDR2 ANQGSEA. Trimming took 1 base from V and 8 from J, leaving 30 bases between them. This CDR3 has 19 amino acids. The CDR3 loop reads CSVEGGDSLGAGGLDEQFF. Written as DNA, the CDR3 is TGCAGCGTTGAAGGGGGGGACAGCCTTGGGGCCGGTGGACTAGATGAGCAGTTCTTC.

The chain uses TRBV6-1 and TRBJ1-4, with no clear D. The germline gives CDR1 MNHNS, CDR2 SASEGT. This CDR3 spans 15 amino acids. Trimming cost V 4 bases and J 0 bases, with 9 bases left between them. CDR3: CASSGYGTTNEKLFF. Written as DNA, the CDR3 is TGTGCCAGCAGTGGATACGGAACAACTAATGAAAAACTGTTTTTT.

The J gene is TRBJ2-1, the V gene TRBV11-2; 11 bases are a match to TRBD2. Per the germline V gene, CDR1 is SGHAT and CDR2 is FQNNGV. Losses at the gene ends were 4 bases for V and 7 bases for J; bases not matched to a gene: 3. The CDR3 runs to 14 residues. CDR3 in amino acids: CASSSRLAGNEQFF. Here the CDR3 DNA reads TGTGCCAGCAGCTCTCGACTAGCGGGGAATGAGCAGTTCTTC.

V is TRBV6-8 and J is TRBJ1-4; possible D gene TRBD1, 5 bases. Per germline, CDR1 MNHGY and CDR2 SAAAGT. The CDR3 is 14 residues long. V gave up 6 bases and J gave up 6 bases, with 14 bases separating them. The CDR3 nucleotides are TGTGCCAGCAGGGGGGGAACCCGGGATGAAAAACTGTTTTTT. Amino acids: CASRGGTRDEKLFF.

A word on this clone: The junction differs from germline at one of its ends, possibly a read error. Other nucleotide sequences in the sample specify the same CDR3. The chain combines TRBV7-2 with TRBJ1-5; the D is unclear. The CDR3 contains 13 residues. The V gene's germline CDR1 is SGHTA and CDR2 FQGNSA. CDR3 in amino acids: CASSLVSQGSQHF. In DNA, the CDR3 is TGTGCTAGCAGCTTAGTGAGCCAAGGGTCCCAGCATTTT. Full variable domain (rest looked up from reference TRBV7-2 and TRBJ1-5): GAGVSQSPSNKVTEKGKDVELRCDPISGHTALYWYRQSLGQGLEFLIYFQGNSAPDKSGLPSDRFSAERTGGSVSTLTIQRTQQEDSAVYLCASSLVSQGSQHFGDGTRLSIL.

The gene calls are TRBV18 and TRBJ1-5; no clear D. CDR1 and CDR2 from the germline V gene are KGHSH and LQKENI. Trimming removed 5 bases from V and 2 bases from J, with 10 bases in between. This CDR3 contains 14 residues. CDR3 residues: CASSGVNGNQPQHF. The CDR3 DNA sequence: TGTGCCAGCTCAGGGGTGAATGGCAATCAGCCCCAGCATTTT.

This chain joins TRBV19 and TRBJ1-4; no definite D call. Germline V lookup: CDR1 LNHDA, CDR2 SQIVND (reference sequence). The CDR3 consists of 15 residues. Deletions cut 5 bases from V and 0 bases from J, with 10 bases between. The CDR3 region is CASSPPGATNEKLFF. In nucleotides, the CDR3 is TGTGCCAGTAGTCCCCCCGGGGCAACTAATGAAAAACTGTTTTTT.

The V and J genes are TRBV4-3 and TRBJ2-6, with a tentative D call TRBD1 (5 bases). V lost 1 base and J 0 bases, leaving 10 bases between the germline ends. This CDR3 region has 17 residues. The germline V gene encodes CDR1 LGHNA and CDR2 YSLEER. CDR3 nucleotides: TGCGCCAGCAGCCAAGTTCCGGACAACTCTGGGGCCAACGTCCTGACTTTC. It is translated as CASSQVPDNSGANVLTF.

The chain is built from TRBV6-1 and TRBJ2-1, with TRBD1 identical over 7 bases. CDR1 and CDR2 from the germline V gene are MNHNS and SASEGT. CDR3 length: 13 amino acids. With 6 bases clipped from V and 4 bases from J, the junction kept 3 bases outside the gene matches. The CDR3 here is CASSQGQYNEQFF. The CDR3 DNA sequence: TGTGCCAGCAGCCAGGGACAGTACAATGAGCAGTTCTTC.

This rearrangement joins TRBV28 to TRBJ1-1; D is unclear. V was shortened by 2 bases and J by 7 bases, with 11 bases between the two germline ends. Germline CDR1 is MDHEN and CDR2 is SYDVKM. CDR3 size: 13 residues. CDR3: CASSLLTAFEAFF. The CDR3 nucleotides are TGTGCCAGCAGTTTACTTACAGCCTTTGAAGCTTTCTTT.

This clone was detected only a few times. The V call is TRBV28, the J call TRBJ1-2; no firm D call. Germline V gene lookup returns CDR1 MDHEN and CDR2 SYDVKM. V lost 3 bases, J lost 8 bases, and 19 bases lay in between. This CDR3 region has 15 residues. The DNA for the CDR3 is TGTGCCAGCAGTTTGCCCGTCCCCGACTCATTCGGCTACACCTTC. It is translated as CASSLPVPDSFGYTF.

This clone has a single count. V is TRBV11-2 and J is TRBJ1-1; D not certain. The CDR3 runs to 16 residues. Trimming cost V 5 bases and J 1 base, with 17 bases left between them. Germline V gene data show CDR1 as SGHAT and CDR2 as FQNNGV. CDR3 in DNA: TGTGCCAGCAGCCCGTTGGTGGGGAGATCGAACACTGAAGCTTTCTTT. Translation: CASSPLVGRSNTEAFF.

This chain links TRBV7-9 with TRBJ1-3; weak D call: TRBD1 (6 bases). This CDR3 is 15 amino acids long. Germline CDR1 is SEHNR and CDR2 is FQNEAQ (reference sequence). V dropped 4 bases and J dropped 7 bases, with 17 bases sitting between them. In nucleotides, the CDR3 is TGTGCCAGCAGCTACGACAGGACGACAAGTAACACCATATATTTT. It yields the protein CASSYDRTTSNTIYF.